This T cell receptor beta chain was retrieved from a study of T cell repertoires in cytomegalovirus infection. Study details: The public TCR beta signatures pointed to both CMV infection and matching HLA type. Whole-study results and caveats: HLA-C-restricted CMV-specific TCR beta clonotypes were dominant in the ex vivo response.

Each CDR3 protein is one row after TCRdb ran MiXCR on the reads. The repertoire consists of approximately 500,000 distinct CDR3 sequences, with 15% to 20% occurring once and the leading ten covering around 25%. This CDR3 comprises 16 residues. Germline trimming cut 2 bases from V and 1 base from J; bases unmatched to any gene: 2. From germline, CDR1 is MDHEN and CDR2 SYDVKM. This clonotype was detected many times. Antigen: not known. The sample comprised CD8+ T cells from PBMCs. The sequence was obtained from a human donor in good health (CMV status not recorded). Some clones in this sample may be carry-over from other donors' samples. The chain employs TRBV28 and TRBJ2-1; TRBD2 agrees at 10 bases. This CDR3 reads CASSLGLADSYNEQFF. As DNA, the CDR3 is TGTGCCAGCAGTTTAGGACTAGCGGATTCCTACAATGAGCAGTTCTTC. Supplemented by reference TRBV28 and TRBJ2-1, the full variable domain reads DVKVTQSSRYLVKRTGEKVFLECVQDMDHENMFWYRQDPGLGLRLIYFSYDVKMKEKGDIPEGYSVSREKKERFSLILESASTNQTSMYLCASSLGLADSYNEQFFGPGTRLTVL.